This T cell receptor beta chain stems from a study of spatial heterogeneity in lung cancer. For the study at large: Mean representation of each unique TCR and UMI combination in the raw reads exceeded nine occurrences. Study-wide points: Blood contained ubiquitous expanded tumor TCRs more at resection than at follow-up.

Time point denoted: blood at routine non-recurrence follow-up after resection. Frozen PBMC, nontumor lung or tumor provided whole RNA, which was sequenced unsorted. This clonotype has a handful of counts. Its antigen is currently unknown. Each CDR3 protein is one row after TCRdb ran MiXCR on the 5' RACE reads. The repertoire holds 25,000 to 30,000 distinct CDR3 sequences, approximately 6% seen once, with approximately 20% in the top ten. The CDR3 has 17 amino acids. Trimming took 6 bases from V and 6 from J, leaving 23 bases between them. Per germline, CDR1 MNHEY and CDR2 SMNVEV (reference sequence). This receptor was obtained from a male donor with early-stage non-small cell lung cancer. The source material was PBMCs, sampled at follow-up. This chain connects TRBV27 to TRBJ2-2; possibly TRBD1 for D (7 bases). Here the CDR3 DNA reads TGTGCCAGCAGAGTTAGTAGCGGCCAGGGGGTACCCGGGGAGCTGTTTTTT. Translated, it gives CASRVSSGQGVPGELFF.